The 17 T cell receptor beta chains below come from one sample, sequenced in a study of blood T cells in healthy people across ages. With a J-beta primer mix and a sample-barcoded 5' primer, a second PCR ran about 6 to 11 cycles. MiXCR, applied by TCRdb to the 5' RACE reads, yields one record per CDR3 protein. The sample has around 1,000,000 distinct CDR3 sequences; almost 25% are singletons. A further study also used this sample, focusing on T cells of mothers and their children.

The sequenced material came from blood. Source of these receptors: a girl aged 2 to 9 in good health.

This clonotype appeared a few times. The V call is TRBV2, the J call TRBJ2-1, with 7 nucleotides matching TRBD1. Losses at the gene ends were 7 bases for V and 3 bases for J; bases not matched to a gene: 6. Germline-derived CDR1 and CDR2 are SNHLY and FYNNEI. The length of the CDR3 is 14 residues. The CDR3 nucleotides read TGTGCCAGCATATCGAACAGGGGCTACAATGAGCAGTTCTTC. Protein product: CASISNRGYNEQFF.

This chain links TRBV4-3 with TRBJ1-2; D is possibly TRBD1 (5 bases). V was trimmed by 4 bases and J by 0 bases, leaving 15 bases between them. CDR1 is LGHNA, CDR2 YSLEER, per germline. The CDR3 totals 16 residues. Here the CDR3 reads CASSPGWDGANYGYTF. CDR3 nucleotide sequence: TGCGCCAGCAGCCCCGGGTGGGACGGGGCTAACTATGGCTACACCTTC.

A word on this clonotype: Compared with germline, one end of the junction differs, possibly owing to a read error. The chain joins TRBV12-3 or TRBV12-4 to TRBJ1-1; no firm D call. The length of the CDR3 is 13 residues. The CDR3 spells CASSLVTIGEAFF. The CDR3 DNA reads as TGTGCCAGCAGTTTAGTGACAATCGGTGAAGCGTTCTTT.

This clonotype was counted only a few times. CDR3 sequence reads: CASSQESAEENIQYF. The CDR3, as DNA: TGTGCCAGCAGCCAAGAGAGTGCGGAGGAAAACATTCAGTACTTC. This sequence joins TRBV4-2 and TRBJ2-4, with D possibly being TRBD2 (5 bases). CDR1 and CDR2 from the germline V gene are LGHNA and YNFKEQ. V was cut by 0 bases and J by 5 bases, with 11 bases left in between. This CDR3 contains 15 residues.

The chain combines TRBV3-1 with TRBJ1-2; D is unclear. V lost 1 base and J lost 5, with 11 bases in between. This CDR3 is built from 14 residues. The germline V gene encodes CDR1 LGHDT and CDR2 YNNKEL (reference sequence). The CDR3 sequence: CASSQVDSVYGYTF. CDR3 coding DNA: TGTGCCAGCAGCCAAGTCGATTCGGTGTATGGCTACACCTTC. The whole variable domain, filled in from reference TRBV3-1 and TRBJ1-2, reads DTAVSQTPKYLVTQMGNDKSIKCEQNLGHDTMYWYKQDSKKFLKIMFSYNNKELIINETVPNRFSPKSPDKAHLNLHINSLELGDSAVYFCASSQVDSVYGYTFGSGTRLTVV.

The CDR3 loop is CASSIQGYEQYF. The CDR3 DNA follows: TGTGCCAGCAGCATACAGGGCTACGAGCAGTACTTC. The rearrangement joins TRBV7-9 to TRBJ2-7; D might be TRBD1 (6 bases). There are 12 residues in the CDR3. Trimming left V 5 bases short and J 3 bases short, with 8 bases between. CDR1 SEHNR and CDR2 FQNEAQ come from the germline V gene (reference sequence).

The sample holds a few counts of this clonotype. This rearrangement joins TRBV4-1 to TRBJ1-1, with 9 nucleotides matching TRBD1. Per the germline V gene, CDR1 is MGHRA and CDR2 is YSYEKL. The CDR3 sequence is 17 residues long. With V trimmed by 6 bases and J by 6 bases, 17 bases remained unmatched. The CDR3 coding sequence is TGCGCCAGCAGTCGTACCGGGACAGGGCCCTCCGGCGCTGAAGCTTTCTTT. It yields the protein CASSRTGTGPSGAEAFF.

This clonotype was seen a few times. The CDR3 coding sequence is TGTGCCATCAGTGAGTGGCAAGAGACCCAGTACTTC. Translation: CAISEWQETQYF. The chain employs TRBV10-3 and TRBJ2-5; D is uncertain. The ends were cut back, 1 base at V and 2 bases at J, with 2 bases in the middle. CDR3 length: 12 amino acids. Germline V gives CDR1 ENHRY, CDR2 SYGVKD.

The J gene is TRBJ2-1, the V gene TRBV24-1, with D possibly matching TRBD2 (5 bases). CDR1 and CDR2 from the germline V gene are KGHDR and SFDVKD. CDR3 length: 16 residues. V was pared by 3 bases and J by 4 bases, with 15 bases between. The CDR3 nucleotides read TGTGCCACCAGTGATGGTGGACTGGGTTGGTACAATGAGCAGTTCTTC. Its translation is CATSDGGLGWYNEQFF.

In this sample, this clonotype turned up a few times. CDR3 nucleotides: TGTGCCAGCAGTCGAGTGGGGGGATCCTACGAGCAGTACTTC. Encoded protein: CASSRVGGSYEQYF. The rearrangement links TRBV12-3 or TRBV12-4 to TRBJ2-7; the D gene is possibly TRBD2 (6 bases). There are 14 residues in the CDR3. The ends were cut back, 5 bases at V and 1 base at J, with 12 bases in the middle.

The CDR3 DNA sequence: TGCAGTGCTATCCAATTTAGCGGGGGGACGGGCAATGAGCAGTTCTTC. Encoded protein: CSAIQFSGGTGNEQFF. This sequence joins TRBV20-1 and TRBJ2-5; 10 bases match TRBD2. The DNA end lines up better with TRBJ2-1; the J call may be wrong. The CDR3 runs 16 residues. The germline V gene encodes CDR1 DFQATT and CDR2 SNEGSKA (reference sequence).

This clonotype has only a few counts. The CDR3 loop is CASSDGRTYEQYF. The CDR3 nucleotides are TGTGCCAGCAGCGATGGACGGACCTACGAGCAGTACTTC. The genes are TRBV9 and TRBJ2-5; no firm D call. With the DNA end fitting TRBJ2-7 better, the J assignment may be wrong. Per germline, CDR1 SGDLS and CDR2 YYNGEE. The length of the CDR3 is 13 residues.

The CDR3 nucleotides read TGTGCCAGCTCACCAGCGACAGGGACCTCGAACACTGAAGCTTTCTTT. Protein: CASSPATGTSNTEAFF. The chain has TRBV18 and TRBJ1-1, with 7 nucleotides matching TRBD1. Unmatched junction bases numbered 7, after V lost 2 bases and J lost 1 base. Per germline, CDR1 KGHSH and CDR2 LQKENI. This CDR3 contains 16 residues.

This clonotype was seen a few times. V and J are TRBV28 and TRBJ2-5, with D possibly TRBD2 on 5 matching bases. The closer fit of TRBJ2-7 to the DNA end suggests the J call may be wrong. In germline, CDR1 is MDHEN, CDR2 SYDVKM. This CDR3 is 17 amino acids long. The DNA of the CDR3 is TGTGCCAGCAGTTTAAAAGGGTGGAGGAGCCTTGGAGTCGAGCAGTACTTC. Translation: CASSLKGWRSLGVEQYF.

The J gene is TRBJ1-2, the V gene TRBV20-1; 8 nucleotides agree with TRBD1. The trim removed 6 bases at V and 4 bases at J, leaving 16 bases unmatched. This CDR3 is built from 16 residues. The germline CDR1 and CDR2 sequences are DFQATT and SNEGSKA (reference sequence). The CDR3 DNA reads TGCAGTGCGACAAAAGCCGGGACAGGATCGCGCTATGGCTACACCTTC. This sequence encodes CSATKAGTGSRYGYTF.

The rearrangement uses TRBV5-1 and TRBJ2-1, with 8 bases matching TRBD2. The J call may be mistaken, given a closer DNA end match to TRBJ2-7. CDR1 and CDR2 (germline): SGHRS, YFSETQ. The CDR3 totals 14 residues. CDR3 nucleotides: TGCGCCAGCGGAGCGGGGGATGGGGGAGACGAGCAGTACTTC. Its protein is CASGAGDGGDEQYF.

The sample holds a few counts of this clonotype. This chain uses TRBV29-1 with TRBJ2-2; D may be TRBD1 (6 bases). Trimming pared 7 bases from V and 3 bases from J, leaving 15 bases between. CDR1 and CDR2 (germline): SQVTM, ANQGSEA. The CDR3 length is 14 residues. For the CDR3, the DNA is TGCAGCGGGCGGCGACAGGTGGACACCGGGGAGCTGTTTTTT. This sequence encodes CSGRRQVDTGELFF.